This entry describes one T cell receptor beta chain. The source of the sample is a study of blood T cell repertoires in COVID-19. Study as a whole: Researchers got acute and convalescent COVID-19 samples from the United States, Italy and Spain.

The CDR3 consists of 14 residues. V shed 1 base and J 3 bases; nucleotides not matched to a gene: 3. The germline V gene encodes CDR1 SGHRS and CDR2 YFSETQ. Authors' methods: Reference gene primers were amplified, and this amplification served to estimate nucleated cell counts. Sequenced by immunoSEQ multiplex PCR; TCRdb stores in-frame clones only, minus some. D and trimming were read from the DNA, whereas the V and J calls and clone size are those reported in that table. The sample carries fewer than 50,000 clones, 75% to 85% recorded once. V usage is TRBV5-1 and J usage is TRBJ1-2; 7 bases are shared with TRBD1. What was sequenced was peripheral blood. This clonotype was obtained from a human donor in a cohort sampled during active COVID-19. CDR3 protein: CASSLTGEYYGYTF. Written as DNA, the CDR3 is TGCGCCAGCAGCTTGACAGGGGAATACTATGGCTACACCTTC.